This TCR beta chain was sequenced during a study of cytomegalovirus exposure and HLA in healthy donors. Study summary: Earlier findings included 100 million to 130 million unique TCR beta sequences obtained from about 170 million T cells. An early release of data contained 75 million to 90 million unique TCRs, which came from HLA-typed donors. General study points: Common viral pathogens seemed to be connected with several of the most significant clusters, according to a later analysis. The authors listed 150 to 200 TCR beta chains as cytomegalovirus-associated.

Comments on this clone: Its antigen is unidentified.

PCR involved 60 Vbeta and 13 Jbeta primers. Only in-frame clones appear in the TCRdb table, and some are missing; sequencing was by immunoSEQ multiplex PCR. The table shows about 190,000 clones, with more than 75% occurring only once. Specimen: PBMCs. The receptor comes from a man younger than 45 in good health and CMV-seronegative.

The chain's CDR3 is CATAQPNSNQPQHF. The CDR3, as DNA: TGTGCCACCGCACAGCCGAATAGCAATCAGCCCCAGCATTTT. The V and J genes are TRBV15 and TRBJ1-5; no clear D gene. Trimming removed 8 bases at V and 0 bases at J, with 11 bases between. CDR3 length: 14 residues. The germline CDR1 and CDR2 sequences are LNHNV and YYDKDF (reference sequence).